Below are 23 T cell receptor beta chains sequenced from a single sample in a study of blood T cell repertoires in COVID-19. Measured with immunoSEQ multiplex PCR; TCRdb has only the in-frame clones, and not every one. The table lists 200,000 to 300,000 clones, about four fifths of them singletons. The sample comprised peripheral blood. These receptors were collected from a man between 25 and 39 years old who had recovered from COVID-19.

This chain uses TRBV27 with TRBJ2-7; D uncertain. CDR3 length equals 16 residues. The germline V gene has CDR1 MNHEY and CDR2 SMNVEV (reference sequence). Trimming cost V 6 bases and J 6 bases, with 24 bases left between them. The CDR3 loop reads CASSRPPYTATIEQYF. As DNA, the CDR3 is TGTGCCAGCAGCCGACCTCCTTACACAGCTACGATCGAGCAGTACTTC.

The V gene is TRBV5-1, the J gene TRBJ2-7; tentatively, D is TRBD2 (5 bases). Germline V gives CDR1 SGHRS, CDR2 YFSETQ. This CDR3 is 14 amino acids long. V lost 4 bases to trimming and J lost 3 bases, with 14 bases between them. CDR3 loop: CASSPAGYHYEQYF. For the CDR3, the DNA is TGCGCCAGCAGCCCGGCGGGTTATCACTACGAGCAGTACTTC.

The rearrangement joins TRBV5-8 to TRBJ1-1, with D unclear. The germline V gene has CDR1 SGHTS and CDR2 YDEGEE. The CDR3 length is 13 residues. The V end lost 5 bases, the J end lost 6 bases, and 14 bases lay between the germline ends. CDR3 in DNA: TGTGCCAGCAGGCGGACTGGAGCCGCTGAAGCTTTCTTT. This encodes CASRRTGAAEAFF.

The chain is built from TRBV4-1 and TRBJ2-2; 14 nucleotides align to TRBD2. Looked up from germline, CDR1 is MGHRA and CDR2 is YSYEKL. V lost 7 bases to trimming and J lost 7 bases; unmatched junction nucleotides: 5. The CDR3 runs to 15 residues. The CDR3 bases are TGCGCCAGCATGGGGACTAGCGGGGGTGGCGGGGAGCTGTTTTTT. It codes for CASMGTSGGGGELFF.

The J gene is TRBJ1-2, the V gene TRBV9; D is possibly TRBD1 (6 bases). The CDR3 is 14 residues long. Germline loops: CDR1 SGDLS, CDR2 YYNGEE. V lost 4 bases to trimming and J lost 8 bases, with 18 bases between them. This chain's CDR3 is CASSTRPGGWGYTF. The CDR3 nucleotides are TGTGCCAGCAGCACTCGTCCTGGGGGCTGGGGCTACACCTTC.

There are a few counts of this clone. This chain joins TRBV4-1 and TRBJ2-4, with TRBD2 as a possible D gene (6 bases). With 4 bases removed from V and 0 bases from J, the gap between germline ends came to 16 bases. The CDR3 runs 17 residues. CDR1 MGHRA and CDR2 YSYEKL come from the germline V gene. The chain's CDR3 is CASSPGLLTRAKNIQYF. In DNA, the CDR3 is TGCGCCAGCAGCCCGGGACTTCTGACTCGAGCCAAAAACATTCAGTACTTC.

Details on this clone: The conserved closing phenylalanine or tryptophan is absent in this CDR3, likely reflecting a read error. The chain couples TRBV18 to TRBJ1-2; the D is unclear. Germline CDR1 is KGHSH and CDR2 is LQKENI. V lost 6 bases to trimming and J lost 6 bases, with 14 bases between them. The CDR3 runs to 13 residues. The CDR3 is CASSSGLGDGYTL. DNA of the CDR3: TGTGCCAGCTCGTCCGGATTGGGCGATGGCTACACCCTC.

This sequence joins TRBV10-2 and TRBJ1-5; 9 positions match TRBD1. CDR1 is WSHSY, CDR2 SAAADI, per germline. The CDR3 consists of 14 residues. V lost 6 bases and J lost 6; bases outside the gene matches: 6. The CDR3 sequence: CASSLQGAGQPQHF. CDR3 nucleotides: TGCGCCAGCAGCCTACAGGGGGCTGGTCAGCCCCAGCATTTT.

V gene TRBV2 combines with J gene TRBJ1-2; D is unresolved. Trimming took off 5 bases at V and 0 bases at J, with 7 bases between the two ends. Germline-derived CDR1 and CDR2 are SNHLY and FYNNEI. The CDR3 extends over 13 amino acids. CDR3: CASSREANYGYTF. The CDR3 nucleotides read TGTGCCAGCAGTAGGGAGGCTAACTATGGCTACACCTTC.

The rearrangement uses TRBV7-2 and TRBJ1-6; D possibly corresponds to TRBD1 (6 bases). V lost 5 bases and J lost 7, with 12 bases in between. Germline-derived CDR1 and CDR2 are SGHTA and FQGNSA. The CDR3 is 14 residues long. CDR3 region: CASSKQGNNSPLHF. The CDR3 DNA reads as TGTGCCAGCAGCAAGCAGGGGAACAATTCACCCCTCCACTTT. The full variable domain, rest sourced from reference TRBV7-2 and TRBJ1-6, is GAGVSQSPSNKVTEKGKDVELRCDPISGHTALYWYRQSLGQGLEFLIYFQGNSAPDKSGLPSDRFSAERTGGSVSTLTIQRTQQEDSAVYLCASSKQGNNSPLHFGNGTRLTVT.

This chain joins TRBV19 and TRBJ1-2; TRBD1 aligns across 8 bases. CDR1 is LNHDA and CDR2 is SQIVND in the germline V gene (reference sequence). The CDR3 loop spans 14 amino acids. Trimming cost V 3 bases and J 7 bases; bases outside gene matches: 7. CDR3 nucleotides: TGTGCCAGTAGTATGCAGGGACAGGTAACTGGCTACACCTTC. This gives the protein CASSMQGQVTGYTF.

The rearrangement joins TRBV5-1 to TRBJ2-2, with a weak D call TRBD1 (5 bases). The CDR3 loop spans 17 amino acids. V was trimmed by 4 bases and J by 2 bases, leaving 18 bases between them. Germline V gene data show CDR1 as SGHRS and CDR2 as YFSETQ. The CDR3 DNA sequence: TGCGCCAGCAGCCCTTTTCTCGACAGTACTAACACCGGGGAGCTGTTTTTT. It is translated as CASSPFLDSTNTGELFF.

CDR3 sequence reads: CASSRGGQGYGYTF. CDR3 sequence (DNA): TGTGCCAGCAGTCGCGGAGGACAGGGATACGGCTACACCTTC. V usage is TRBV27 and J usage is TRBJ1-2; TRBD1 aligns across 8 bases. V was clipped by 5 bases and J by 8 bases; unmatched bases: 10. Per the germline V gene, CDR1 is MNHEY and CDR2 is SMNVEV (reference sequence). CDR3 length: 14 residues.

CDR3 amino acids: CASSFGQGSETQYF. DNA of the CDR3: TGTGCCAGCAGCTTTGGTCAGGGATCGGAGACCCAGTACTTC. The V and J genes are TRBV5-5 and TRBJ2-5, with D perhaps matching TRBD1 (5 bases). CDR3 length: 14 amino acids. The V end lost 2 bases, the J end lost 5 bases, and 13 bases lay between the germline ends. Germline lookup yields CDR1 SGHKS and CDR2 YYEKEE (reference sequence).

The rearrangement joins TRBV12-3 or TRBV12-4 to TRBJ1-2, with D unresolved. This CDR3 region has 12 residues. The V gene lost 3 bases and the J gene lost 4 bases, with 6 bases spanning the gap. CDR3: CASSFSPYGYTF. Written as DNA, the CDR3 is TGTGCCAGCAGTTTTAGTCCCTATGGCTACACCTTC.

The chain links TRBV2 to TRBJ2-1, with 13 bases that match TRBD2. This CDR3 has 14 amino acids. V dropped 7 bases and J dropped 8; count of bases not matched to a gene: 5. Per germline, CDR1 SNHLY and CDR2 FYNNEI. The CDR3, as DNA: TGTGCCAGCACCTGGACTAGCGGGGGAGATGAGCAGTTCTTC. Translation: CASTWTSGGDEQFF.

The CDR3 loop is CASSAYSGYTF. CDR3 coding DNA: TGTGCCAGCAGCGCCTACTCAGGGTACACCTTC. The gene calls are TRBV5-8 and TRBJ1-2; D may be TRBD1 (5 bases). Germline V gene data show CDR1 as SGHTS and CDR2 as YDEGEE. The CDR3 totals 11 residues. The V and J ends lost 4 bases and 11 bases respectively, with 12 bases between them.

The chain combines TRBV7-9 with TRBJ1-5; D uncertain. The V end lost 5 bases, the J end lost 5 bases, and 16 bases lay between the germline ends. This CDR3 has 15 residues. Looked up from germline, CDR1 is SEHNR and CDR2 is FQNEAQ (reference sequence). The DNA of the CDR3 is TGTGCCAGCAGCGGAGGGTCCGGGCCATATCAGCCCCAGCATTTT. Amino acid sequence: CASSGGSGPYQPQHF.

The chain joins TRBV18 to TRBJ1-3; D call uncertain. Germline V gene data show CDR1 as KGHSH and CDR2 as LQKENI. V lost 0 bases and J 5 bases, leaving 8 bases between the germline ends. The CDR3 has 14 amino acids. The CDR3 nucleotides read TGTGCCAGCTCACCACCGCAACTGAGAAACACCATATATTTT. Its protein is CASSPPQLRNTIYF. Drawing the rest from reference TRBV18 and TRBJ1-3, the complete variable domain is NAGVMQNPRHLVRRRGQEARLRCSPMKGHSHVYWYRQLPEEGLKFMVYLQKENIIDESGMPKERFSAEFPKEGPSILRIQQVVRGDSAAYFCASSPPQLRNTIYFGEGSWLTVV.

This chain joins TRBV12-3 or TRBV12-4 and TRBJ2-2, with D possibly matching TRBD2 (5 bases). The CDR3 extends over 13 amino acids. V dropped 5 bases and J dropped 5 bases, with 9 bases sitting between them. The CDR3 DNA reads TGTGCCAGCAGTACCCGGGGTACCGGGGAGCTGTTTTTT. This sequence encodes CASSTRGTGELFF.

The CDR3 DNA reads TGTGCCATCAGTCCACACCGCTCGCTAGCCAAAAACATTCAGTACTTC. It encodes CAISPHRSLAKNIQYF. V is TRBV10-3 and J is TRBJ2-4; D call uncertain. CDR3 length: 16 residues. V lost 5 bases to trimming and J lost 0 bases, with 14 bases between them. Germline V gives CDR1 ENHRY, CDR2 SYGVKD.

The V call is TRBV6-5, the J call TRBJ1-3, with 9 bases aligning to TRBD1. Germline V gene data show CDR1 as MNHEY and CDR2 as SVGAGI. The V gene end was trimmed by 8 bases and the J gene end by 9 bases; junction bases not matched to a gene: 11. The CDR3 runs 14 residues. The CDR3 here is CASGLGQGRGTIYF. The CDR3 DNA reads as TGTGCCAGCGGCCTGGGACAGGGTCGTGGCACCATATATTTT.

This chain uses TRBV6-5 with TRBJ1-6, with TRBD1 identical over 7 bases. This CDR3 spans 14 amino acids. From germline, CDR1 is MNHEY and CDR2 SVGAGI. V shed 5 bases and J 16 bases; nucleotides not matched to a gene: 14. CDR3 nucleotide sequence: TGTGCCAGCAGTACTACCTCGGACAGGCTTACTCTCCACTTT. Its translation: CASSTTSDRLTLHF.